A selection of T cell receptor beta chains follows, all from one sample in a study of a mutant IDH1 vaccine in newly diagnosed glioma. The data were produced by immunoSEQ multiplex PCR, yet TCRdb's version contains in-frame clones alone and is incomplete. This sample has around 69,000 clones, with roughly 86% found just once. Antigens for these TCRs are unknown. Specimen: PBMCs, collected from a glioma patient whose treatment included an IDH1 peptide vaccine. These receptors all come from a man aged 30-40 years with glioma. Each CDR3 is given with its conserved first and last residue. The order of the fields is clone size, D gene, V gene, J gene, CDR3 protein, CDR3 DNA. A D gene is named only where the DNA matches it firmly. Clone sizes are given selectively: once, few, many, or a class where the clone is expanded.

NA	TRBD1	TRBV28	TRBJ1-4	CASSRTPGTGREKLFF	TGTGCCAGCAGCCGGACACCCGGGACAGGGAGAGAAAAACTGTTTTTT
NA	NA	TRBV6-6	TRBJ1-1	CASSESTEAFF	TGTGCCAGCTCTGAGAGCACTGAAGCTTTCTTT
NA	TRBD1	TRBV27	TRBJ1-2	CASSLNPNRRTGGGNYGYTF	TGTGCCAGCAGTTTAAACCCTAATAGACGGACAGGAGGCGGGAACTATGGCTACACCTTC
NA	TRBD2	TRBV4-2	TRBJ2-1	CASSPTSGSSYNEQFF	TGTGCCAGCAGCCCCACTAGCGGGAGCTCCTACAATGAGCAGTTCTTC
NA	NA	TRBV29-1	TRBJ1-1	CSVVEGRGTEAFF	TGCAGCGTTGTAGAGGGTCGAGGAACTGAAGCTTTCTTT
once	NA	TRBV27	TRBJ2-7	CASSARAGGHEQYF	TGTGCCAGCAGTGCCCGGGCAGGGGGGCACGAGCAGTACTTC
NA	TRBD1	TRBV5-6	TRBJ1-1	CASSSDGQVNTEAFF	TGTGCCAGCAGCTCAGACGGACAGGTGAACACTGAAGCTTTCTTT
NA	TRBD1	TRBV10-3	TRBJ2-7	CAISRFRDRGPDIPYEQYF	TGTGCCATCAGTCGTTTTCGGGACAGGGGGCCCGACATCCCCTACGAGCAGTACTTC
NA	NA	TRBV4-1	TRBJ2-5	CASSQVYYLQETQYF	TGCGCCAGCAGCCAAGTATACTACCTACAAGAGACCCAGTACTTC
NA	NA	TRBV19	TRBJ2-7	CASAWSERHYEQYF	TGTGCCAGTGCTTGGTCAGAGAGGCACTACGAGCAGTACTTC
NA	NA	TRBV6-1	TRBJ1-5	CASSEFPQPQHF	TGTGCCAGCAGTGAATTTCCTCAGCCCCAGCATTTT
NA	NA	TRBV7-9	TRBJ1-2	CASSSMGGRYGYTF	TGTGCCAGCAGCTCAATGGGGGGCCGTTATGGCTACACCTTC
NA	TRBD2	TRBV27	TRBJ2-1	CASSLRPAPLTSGVGAPYNEQFF	TGTGCCAGCAGTTTACGACCCGCCCCTTTGACTAGCGGAGTAGGAGCGCCCTACAATGAGCAGTTCTTC
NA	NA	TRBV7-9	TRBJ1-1	CASSLEGNTEAFF	TGTGCCAGCAGCTTAGAAGGGAACACTGAAGCTTTCTTT
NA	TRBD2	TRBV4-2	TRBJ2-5	CASSPGQTSGGAETQYF	TGTGCCAGCAGCCCGGGACAGACTAGCGGGGGGGCAGAGACCCAGTACTTC
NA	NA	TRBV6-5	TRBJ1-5	CASNWGRNQPQHF	TGTGCCAGCAATTGGGGGCGGAATCAGCCCCAGCATTTT
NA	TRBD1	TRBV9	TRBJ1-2	CASSLEGARDYGYTF	TGTGCCAGCAGCCTAGAGGGGGCGCGGGACTATGGCTACACCTTC
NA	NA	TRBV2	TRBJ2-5	CASSEASSGLWTQYF	TGTGCCAGCAGTGAAGCGTCGAGCGGCTTATGGACCCAGTACTTC
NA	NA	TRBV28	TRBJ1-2	CASSSPDLNYGYTF	TGTGCCAGCAGTTCTCCCGACCTTAACTATGGCTACACCTTC
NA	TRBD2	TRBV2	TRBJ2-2	CASWSGRDYTGELFF	TGTGCCAGCTGGAGCGGGAGAGACTACACCGGGGAGCTGTTTTTT
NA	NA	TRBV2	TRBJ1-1	CASTKQGADTEAFF	TGTGCCAGCACCAAACAGGGAGCGGACACTGAAGCTTTCTTT
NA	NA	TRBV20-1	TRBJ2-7	CSARNYEQYF	TGCAGTGCTAGAAACTACGAGCAGTACTTC
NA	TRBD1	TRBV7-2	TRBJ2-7	CASSLGQGARYEQYF	TGTGCCAGCAGCTTAGGCCAGGGGGCGCGGTACGAGCAGTACTTC